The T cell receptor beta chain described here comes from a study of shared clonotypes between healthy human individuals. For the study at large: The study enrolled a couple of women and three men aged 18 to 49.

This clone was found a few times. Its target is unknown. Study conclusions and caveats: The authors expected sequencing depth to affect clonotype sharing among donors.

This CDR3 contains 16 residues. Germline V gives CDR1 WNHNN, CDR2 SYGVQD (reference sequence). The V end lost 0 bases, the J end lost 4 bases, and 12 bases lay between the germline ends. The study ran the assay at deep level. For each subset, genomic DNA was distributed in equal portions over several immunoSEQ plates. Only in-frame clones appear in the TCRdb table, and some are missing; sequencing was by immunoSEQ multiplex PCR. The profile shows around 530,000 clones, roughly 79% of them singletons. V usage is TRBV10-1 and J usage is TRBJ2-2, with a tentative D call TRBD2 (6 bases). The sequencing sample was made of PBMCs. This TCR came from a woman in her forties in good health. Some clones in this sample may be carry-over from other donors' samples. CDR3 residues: CASSESRDSLTGELFF. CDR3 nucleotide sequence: TGCGCCAGCAGTGAGTCGAGGGACTCTCTCACCGGGGAGCTGTTTTTT.